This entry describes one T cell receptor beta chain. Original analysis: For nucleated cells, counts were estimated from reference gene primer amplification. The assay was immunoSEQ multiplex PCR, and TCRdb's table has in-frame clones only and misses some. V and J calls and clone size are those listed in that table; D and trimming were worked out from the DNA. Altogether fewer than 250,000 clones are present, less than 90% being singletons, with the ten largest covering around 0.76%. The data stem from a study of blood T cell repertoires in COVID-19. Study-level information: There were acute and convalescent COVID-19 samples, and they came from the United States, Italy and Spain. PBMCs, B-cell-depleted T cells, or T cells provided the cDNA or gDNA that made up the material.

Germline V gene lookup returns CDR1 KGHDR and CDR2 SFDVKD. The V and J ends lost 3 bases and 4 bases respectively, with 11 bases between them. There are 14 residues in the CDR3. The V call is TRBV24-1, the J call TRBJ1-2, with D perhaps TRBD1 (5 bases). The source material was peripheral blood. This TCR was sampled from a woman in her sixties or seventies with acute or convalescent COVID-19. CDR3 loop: CATSDQTVSYGYTF. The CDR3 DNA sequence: TGTGCCACCAGTGATCAGACAGTCAGCTATGGCTACACCTTC.